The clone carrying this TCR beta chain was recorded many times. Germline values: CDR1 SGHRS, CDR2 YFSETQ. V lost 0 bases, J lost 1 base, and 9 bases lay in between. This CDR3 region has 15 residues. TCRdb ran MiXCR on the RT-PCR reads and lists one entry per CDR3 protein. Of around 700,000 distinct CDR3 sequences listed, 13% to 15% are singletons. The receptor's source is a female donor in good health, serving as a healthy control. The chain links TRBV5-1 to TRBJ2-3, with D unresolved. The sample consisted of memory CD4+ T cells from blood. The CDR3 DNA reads TGCGCCAGCAGCTTGGATATCAGGCGCACAGATACGCAGTATTTT. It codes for CASSLDIRRTDTQYF.